This T cell receptor beta chain was retrieved from a study of T cell responses to AZD1222 COVID-19 vaccine. Sequenced by immunoSEQ multiplex PCR; TCRdb stores in-frame clones only, minus some. The sample comprises some 99,000 clones, about 90% of which are singletons, and roughly 7% rests with the top ten. The V gene lost 4 bases and the J gene lost 3 bases, with 10 bases spanning the gap. CDR1 and CDR2 (germline): SGHNT, YYREEE (reference sequence). This CDR3 contains 13 residues. This TCR was sampled from an adult in good health. The source material was peripheral blood, sampled on day 0 of AZD1222 vaccination. The rearrangement links TRBV5-4 to TRBJ1-1, with a weak D call TRBD1 (5 bases). CDR3 protein: CASSRQGYTEAFF. The CDR3, as DNA: TGTGCCAGCAGCCGGCAGGGATACACTGAAGCTTTCTTT.